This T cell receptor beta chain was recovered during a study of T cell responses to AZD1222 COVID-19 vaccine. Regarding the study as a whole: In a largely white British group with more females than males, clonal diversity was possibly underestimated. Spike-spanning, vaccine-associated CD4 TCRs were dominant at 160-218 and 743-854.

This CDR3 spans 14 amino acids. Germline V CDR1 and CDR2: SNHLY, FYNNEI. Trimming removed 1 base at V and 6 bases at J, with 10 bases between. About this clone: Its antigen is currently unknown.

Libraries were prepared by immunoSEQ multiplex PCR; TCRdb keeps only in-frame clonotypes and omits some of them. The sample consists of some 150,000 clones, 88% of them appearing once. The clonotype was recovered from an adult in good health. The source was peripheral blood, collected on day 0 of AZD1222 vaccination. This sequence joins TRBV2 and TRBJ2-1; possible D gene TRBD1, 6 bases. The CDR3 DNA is TGTGCCAGCAGTGAAGAACTACAGGGCAATGAGCAGTTCTTC. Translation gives CASSEELQGNEQFF.